The present TCR beta chain was sequenced within a study of shared clonotypes between healthy human individuals. General observations from the study: Non-shared clonotypes had lower generation probabilities than those shared by all four donors.

CDR1 is SEHNR, CDR2 FQNEAQ, per germline (reference sequence). The CDR3 consists of 16 residues. Trimming took off 10 bases at V and 2 bases at J, with 22 bases between the two ends. Repertoires were generated with immunoSEQ multiplex PCR, while TCRdb's copy carries only in-frame clones and drops some. The sample includes around 240,000 clones, 65% of them seen just once. This clone has more than one count but fewer than ten. Its specificity is not known. This chain joins TRBV7-9 and TRBJ2-3; D possibly matches TRBD1 or TRBD2 (7 bases each). The clonotype was recovered from a man aged 25-45 years in good health. Sequenced sample: memory CD4+ T cells sorted from blood. Subset meaning: CD45RA-negative fraction. This CDR3 is CATQGEGPWITDTQYF. CDR3 bases: TGTGCCACGCAGGGGGAGGGACCCTGGATCACAGATACGCAGTATTTT. Full variable domain (rest looked up from reference TRBV7-9 and TRBJ2-3): DTGVSQNPRHKITKRGQNVTFRCDPISEHNRLYWYRQTLGQGPEFLTYFQNEAQLEKSRLLSDRFSAERPKGSFSTLEIQRTEQGDSAMYLCATQGEGPWITDTQYFGPGTRLTVL.